This entry features one TCR beta chain sequence. As yet, its antigen is unknown. The V and J ends lost 11 bases and 3 bases respectively, with 10 bases between them. From germline, CDR1 is ENHRY and CDR2 SYGVKD. The CDR3 is made up of 12 amino acids. It was through 5'RACE template switching that TCR cDNA was made, with a universal primer site and UMIs added. Via MiXCR, TCRdb re-called the 5' RACE reads, giving one row per CDR3 protein. The data hold a few hundred thousand distinct CDR3 sequences, with 7% to 10% observed a single time. This sample was taken from a study of T cells after yellow fever vaccination. Notes on the study in general: Reappearance after the booster was observed for most primary-vaccination clones (roughly 97% CD4, less than 90% CD8). A minor fraction of clonotypes spanned both CD4 and CD8 compartments. Bulk-population clonotypes that are abundant could appear as contaminants in FACS-sorted repertoires.

The chain recombines TRBV10-3 with TRBJ1-4, with D perhaps matching TRBD1 (6 bases). Sequences were derived from PBMCs, sampled approximately 40 days after the first yellow fever vaccination. This clonotype was obtained from a man aged 18 to 29 who received the YFV17D yellow fever vaccine. CDR3 in DNA: TGTGCCGCCGGACAGTCTAATGAAAAACTGTTTTTT. Its translation: CAAGQSNEKLFF.